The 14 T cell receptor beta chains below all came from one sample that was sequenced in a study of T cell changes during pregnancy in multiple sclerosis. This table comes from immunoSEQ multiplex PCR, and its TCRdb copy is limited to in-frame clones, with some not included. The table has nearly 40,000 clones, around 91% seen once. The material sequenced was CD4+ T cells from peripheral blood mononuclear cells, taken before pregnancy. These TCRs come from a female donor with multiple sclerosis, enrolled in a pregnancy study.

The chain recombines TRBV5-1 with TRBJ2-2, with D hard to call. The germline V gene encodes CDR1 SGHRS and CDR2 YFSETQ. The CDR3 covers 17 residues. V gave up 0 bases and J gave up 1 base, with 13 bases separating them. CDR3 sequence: CASSLGRQSLNTGELFF. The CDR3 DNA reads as TGCGCCAGCAGCTTGGGCAGACAAAGCCTGAACACCGGGGAGCTGTTTTTT. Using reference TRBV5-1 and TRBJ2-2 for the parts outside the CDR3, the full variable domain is KAGVTQTPRYLIKTRGQQVTLSCSPISGHRSVSWYQQTPGQGLQFLFEYFSETQRNKGNFPGRFSGRQFSNSRSEMNVSTLELGDSALYLCASSLGRQSLNTGELFFGEGSRLTVL.

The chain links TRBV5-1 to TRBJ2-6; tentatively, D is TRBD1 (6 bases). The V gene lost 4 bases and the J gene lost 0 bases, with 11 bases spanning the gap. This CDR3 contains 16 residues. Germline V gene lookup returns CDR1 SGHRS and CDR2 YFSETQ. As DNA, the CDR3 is TGCGCCAGCAGCCCAACAGGGTTCTCTGGGGCCAACGTCCTGACTTTC. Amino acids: CASSPTGFSGANVLTF.

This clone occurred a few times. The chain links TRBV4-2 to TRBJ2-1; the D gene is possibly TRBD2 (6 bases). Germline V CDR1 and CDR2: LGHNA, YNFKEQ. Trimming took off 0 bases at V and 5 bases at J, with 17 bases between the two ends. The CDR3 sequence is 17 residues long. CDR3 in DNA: TGTGCCAGCAGCCAAGAGTCCGGGACTGCGAGGGACAATGAGCAGTTCTTC. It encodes CASSQESGTARDNEQFF.

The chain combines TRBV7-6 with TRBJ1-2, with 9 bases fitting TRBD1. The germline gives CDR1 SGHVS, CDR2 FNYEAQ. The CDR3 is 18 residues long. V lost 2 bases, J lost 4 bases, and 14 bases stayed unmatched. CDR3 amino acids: CASSLSPGRTGEGYGYTF. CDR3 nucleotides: TGTGCCAGCAGCTTAAGCCCTGGAAGGACAGGGGAGGGCTATGGCTACACCTTC.

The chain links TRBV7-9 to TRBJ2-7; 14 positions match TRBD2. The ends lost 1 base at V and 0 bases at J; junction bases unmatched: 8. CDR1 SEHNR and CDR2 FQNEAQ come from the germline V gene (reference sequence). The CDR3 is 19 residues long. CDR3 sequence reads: CASSLERGLAGVSSYEQYF. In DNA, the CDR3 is TGTGCCAGCAGCTTAGAGAGGGGACTAGCGGGAGTAAGCTCCTACGAGCAGTACTTC.

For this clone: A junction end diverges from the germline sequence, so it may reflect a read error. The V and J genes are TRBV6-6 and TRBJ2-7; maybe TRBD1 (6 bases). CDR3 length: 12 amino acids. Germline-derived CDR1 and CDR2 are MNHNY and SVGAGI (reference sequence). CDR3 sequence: CASSYSGGTRFF. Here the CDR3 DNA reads TGTGCCAGCAGTTACTCGGGTGGGACAAGGTTCTTC.

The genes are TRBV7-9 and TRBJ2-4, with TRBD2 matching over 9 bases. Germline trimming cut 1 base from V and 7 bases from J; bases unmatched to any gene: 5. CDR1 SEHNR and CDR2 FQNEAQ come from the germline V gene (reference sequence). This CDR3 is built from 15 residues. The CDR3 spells CASSLEVAGANIQYF. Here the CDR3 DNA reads TGTGCCAGCAGCTTAGAAGTAGCGGGAGCGAACATTCAGTACTTC.

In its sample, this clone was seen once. In DNA, the CDR3 is TGTGCCAGCAGATCCTCGGGACTAGCGATTTCTGAGCAGTACTTC. Protein product: CASRSSGLAISEQYF. The V and J genes are TRBV28 and TRBJ2-7; 10 nucleotides agree with TRBD2. V shed 6 bases, J shed 7 bases, and the junction held 12 bases outside the gene matches. CDR3 length: 15 residues. Germline assignment: CDR1 MDHEN and CDR2 SYDVKM. Using reference TRBV28 and TRBJ2-7 for the parts outside the CDR3, the full variable domain is DVKVTQSSRYLVKRTGEKVFLECVQDMDHENMFWYRQDPGLGLRLIYFSYDVKMKEKGDIPEGYSVSREKKERFSLILESASTNQTSMYLCASRSSGLAISEQYFGPGTRLTVT.

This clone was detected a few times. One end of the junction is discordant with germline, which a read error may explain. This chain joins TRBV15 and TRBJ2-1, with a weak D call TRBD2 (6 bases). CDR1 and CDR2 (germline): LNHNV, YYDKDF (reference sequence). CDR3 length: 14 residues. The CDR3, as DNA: TGTGCCTCCGCCCGAACTAGCTCCTTCAATGAGCAGTTCTTC. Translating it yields CASARTSSFNEQFF.

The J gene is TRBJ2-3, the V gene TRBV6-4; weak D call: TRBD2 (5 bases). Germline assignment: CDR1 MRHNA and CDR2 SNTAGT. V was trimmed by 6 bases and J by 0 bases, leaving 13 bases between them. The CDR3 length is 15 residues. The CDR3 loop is CASSPGIASTDTQYF. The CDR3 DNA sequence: TGTGCCAGCAGCCCGGGGATCGCTAGCACAGATACGCAGTATTTT.

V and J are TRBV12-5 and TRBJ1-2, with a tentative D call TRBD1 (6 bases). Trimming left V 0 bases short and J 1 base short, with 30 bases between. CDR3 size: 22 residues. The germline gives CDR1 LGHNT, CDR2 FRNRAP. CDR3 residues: CASGLVVRGRPLPAAHNYGYTF. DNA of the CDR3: TGTGCTAGTGGTTTGGTAGTCAGGGGCCGTCCATTACCTGCGGCACATAACTATGGCTACACCTTC.

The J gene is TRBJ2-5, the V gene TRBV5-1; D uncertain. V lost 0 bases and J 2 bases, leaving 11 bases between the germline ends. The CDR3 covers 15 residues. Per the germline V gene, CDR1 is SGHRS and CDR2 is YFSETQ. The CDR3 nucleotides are TGCGCCAGCAGCTTGGATTTGGGCAGACAAGAGACCCAGTACTTC. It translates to CASSLDLGRQETQYF.

CDR3 protein: CASSSDRRANEKLFF. CDR3 bases: TGTGCCAGCAGCTCAGACAGGCGGGCTAATGAAAAACTGTTTTTT. This chain joins TRBV7-2 and TRBJ1-4; D perhaps matches TRBD1 (6 bases). The V end was cut by 4 bases, the J end by 3 bases, with 12 bases between. The CDR3 runs to 15 residues. From germline, CDR1 is SGHTA and CDR2 FQGNSA.

The CDR3 nucleotides are TGTGCCAGCAGCTTTCACAGGGGGTACGAGCAGTACTTC. It specifies CASSFHRGYEQYF. The rearrangement joins TRBV11-1 to TRBJ2-7, with 8 positions matching TRBD1. V lost 3 bases to trimming and J lost 4 bases; unmatched junction nucleotides: 2. The CDR3 loop spans 13 amino acids. Germline V gene sequence: CDR1 SGHAT, CDR2 FQDESV (reference sequence).